These T cell receptor beta chains were read from a single sample in a study of shared clonotypes between healthy human individuals. Using immunoSEQ multiplex PCR, the repertoire was profiled, and TCRdb retains in-frame clones only, with some absent. The sample carries some 2 million clones, just under 95% recorded once. Material for sequencing was naive CD8+ T cells sorted from blood. The source of these receptors is a young man in good health. CDR3s include the opening cysteine and the closing phenylalanine or tryptophan. A D gene is named only where the DNA matches it firmly. The size of a clone is reported for some rows only, either as once, few or many, or as a class for expanded clones.

>TRBJ2-1|TRBV4-1|.|.
CASSQDAGITGNEQFF
TGCGCCAGCAGCCAAGATGCCGGTATTACGGGAAATGAGCAGTTCTTC
>TRBJ1-2|TRBV5-6|.|.
CASSLPAANYGYTF
TGTGCCAGCAGCTTGCCGGCTGCTAACTATGGCTACACCTTC
>TRBJ2-3|TRBV9|.|.
CASTPGSSTDTQYF
TGTGCCAGCACCCCCGGCAGTAGCACAGATACGCAGTATTTT
>TRBJ2-3|TRBV2|.|TRBD2
CASSEWVSGNPDTQYF
TGTGCCAGCAGTGAATGGGTTAGCGGGAATCCAGATACGCAGTATTTT
>TRBJ1-2|TRBV11-1|.|TRBD1
CASSWGQMGQGNGYTF
TGTGCCAGCAGCTGGGGCCAGATGGGACAGGGCAATGGCTACACCTTC
>TRBJ1-2|TRBV7-8|.|TRBD1
CASSTGDSAQEYVYGYTF
TGTGCCAGCAGCACCGGGGACAGCGCTCAGGAGTACGTCTATGGCTACACCTTC
>TRBJ1-4|TRBV7-9|.|TRBD1
CASSLGGQGDEKLFF
TGTGCCAGCAGCTTAGGAGGTCAGGGGGATGAAAAACTGTTTTTT
>TRBJ2-2|TRBV4-2|once|.
CASSPLQGPAGELFF
TGTGCCAGCAGCCCCTTACAGGGTCCCGCCGGGGAGCTGTTTTTT
>TRBJ1-1|TRBV13|.|TRBD1
CASSAPDRGGTEAFF
TGTGCCAGCAGCGCCCCGGACAGGGGAGGCACTGAAGCTTTCTTT
>TRBJ2-7|TRBV7-6|.|.
CASSSGPGLAYEQYF
TGTGCCAGCAGCTCCGGGCCGGGATTGGCCTACGAGCAGTACTTC
>TRBJ2-1|TRBV6-1|.|.
CASMRTPYYNEQFF
TGTGCCAGCATGAGGACACCCTATTACAATGAGCAGTTCTTC
>TRBJ2-5|TRBV6-6|.|.
CASSYRVPQETQYF
TGTGCCAGCAGTTACCGGGTGCCTCAAGAGACCCAGTACTTC
>TRBJ1-3|TRBV4-1|.|.
CASSQDTENTIYF
TGCGCCAGCAGCCAAGATACGGAGAACACCATATATTTT
>TRBJ2-7|TRBV29-1|once|TRBD2
CSVEGTSGSESGDEQYF
TGCAGCGTTGAAGGGACTAGCGGGAGCGAAAGTGGCGACGAGCAGTACTTC
>TRBJ1-2|TRBV6-4|.|.
CASSEMELGGLYGYTF
TGTGCCAGCAGTGAAATGGAACTGGGGGGCCTCTATGGCTACACCTTC
>TRBJ2-7|TRBV18|.|.
CASSPQPHEGRYEQYF
TGTGCCAGCTCACCCCAACCCCACGAGGGAAGGTACGAGCAGTACTTC
>TRBJ1-3|TRBV7-2|.|.
CASSITAGSGNTIYF
TGTGCCAGCAGCATTACAGCGGGTTCGGGAAACACCATATATTTT
>TRBJ2-1|TRBV7-9|.|.
CASSLEAYNEQFF
TGTGCCAGCAGCTTAGAGGCTTACAATGAGCAGTTCTTC
>TRBJ2-7|TRBV2|.|.
CASSDTYEQYF
TGTGCCAGCAGTGATACCTACGAGCAGTACTTC
>TRBJ2-2|TRBV4-2|.|.
CASSLFVADTGELFF
TGTGCCAGCAGCTTATTCGTGGCCGACACCGGGGAGCTGTTTTTT
>TRBJ2-7|TRBV10-1|.|TRBD2
CASSDQAGTSLGEQYF
TGCGCCAGCAGTGACCAAGCCGGGACTAGCCTGGGGGAGCAGTACTTC
>TRBJ1-4|TRBV2|.|.
CASSRALGEKLFF
TGTGCCAGCAGCCGGGCCCTAGGGGAAAAACTGTTTTTT
>TRBJ2-2|TRBV7-2|.|TRBD2
CASSYHMGLAGVNTGELFF
TGTGCCAGCAGCTACCATATGGGACTAGCGGGAGTTAACACCGGGGAGCTGTTTTTT
>TRBJ1-5|TRBV5-5|.|TRBD1
CASSLDRGYQPQHF
TGTGCCAGCAGCTTGGACAGGGGGTATCAGCCCCAGCATTTT
>TRBJ2-6|TRBV7-9|.|.
CASITTRGEPSGANVLTF
TGTGCCAGCATCACCACCCGGGGCGAACCCTCTGGGGCCAACGTCCTGACTTTC
>TRBJ1-1|TRBV28|.|.
CASNDQNTEAFF
TGTGCCAGCAATGACCAGAACACTGAAGCTTTCTTT
>TRBJ2-7|TRBV4-3|.|.
CASSQDRVSYEQYF
TGCGCCAGCAGCCAAGATAGGGTTTCCTACGAGCAGTACTTC
>TRBJ1-1|TRBV11-2|.|.
CASSSTTEAFF
TGTGCCAGCAGCTCCACCACTGAAGCTTTCTTT
>TRBJ1-6|TRBV7-9|.|.
CASSSGDGTNNSPLHF
TGTGCCAGCAGCTCCGGGGACGGGACTAACAATTCACCCCTCCACTTT
>TRBJ1-1|TRBV19|.|.
CASSKRSGGYLEAFF
TGTGCCAGTAGTAAAAGATCGGGGGGATACCTAGAAGCTTTCTTT
>TRBJ2-7|TRBV11-2|once|.
CASSLSATYEQYF
TGTGCCAGCAGCTTATCGGCCACCTACGAGCAGTACTTC
>TRBJ2-5|TRBV4-3|.|TRBD1
CASSHGTAPQETQYF
TGCGCCAGCAGCCACGGGACAGCCCCCCAAGAGACCCAGTACTTC
>TRBJ1-5|TRBV10-3|.|.
CAISESGAPLYQPQHF
TGTGCCATCAGTGAGTCGGGCGCCCCACTTTATCAGCCCCAGCATTTT
>TRBJ1-1|TRBV9|once|.
CASSVGGGLMTEAFF
TGTGCCAGCAGCGTAGGGGGAGGGCTAATGACTGAAGCTTTCTTT
>TRBJ2-5|TRBV9|.|TRBD1
CASSRPGGLGEETQYF
TGTGCCAGCAGCCGACCAGGGGGCCTGGGAGAGGAGACCCAGTACTTC
>TRBJ2-7|TRBV4-2|.|.
CASSQEHSYEQYF
TGTGCCAGCAGCCAAGAGCACTCCTACGAGCAGTACTTC
>TRBJ1-6|TRBV5-6|.|.
CASSSQGGNSPLHF
TGTGCCAGCAGCTCCCAGGGAGGTAATTCACCCCTCCACTTT
>TRBJ2-1|TRBV2|.|TRBD2
CASSTWSSGGNEQFF
TGTGCCAGCAGTACTTGGTCTAGCGGGGGCAATGAGCAGTTCTTC
>TRBJ1-2|TRBV5-6|.|.
CASSLGDSNYGYTF
TGTGCCAGCAGCTTGGGTGACAGCAACTATGGCTACACCTTC
>TRBJ1-1|TRBV19|.|.
CASSLDSENTEAFF
TGTGCCAGTAGTCTGGACAGTGAGAACACTGAAGCTTTCTTT
>TRBJ2-7|TRBV5-1|once|TRBD1
CASSLRDRDYEQYF
TGCGCCAGCAGCTTAAGGGACAGGGACTACGAGCAGTACTTC
>TRBJ1-1|TRBV15|.|TRBD1
CATNDRGLTEAFF
TGTGCCACCAACGACAGGGGGCTCACTGAAGCTTTCTTT
>TRBJ2-5|TRBV29-1|.|.
CSVDPQSEEETQYF
TGCAGCGTAGACCCCCAGAGCGAGGAAGAGACCCAGTACTTC
>TRBJ1-5|TRBV6-1|.|.
CASSDPGPGNQPQHF
TGTGCCAGCAGTGACCCGGGACCTGGGAATCAGCCCCAGCATTTT
>TRBJ1-2|TRBV4-1|.|.
CASSQESGTIYGYTF
TGCGCCAGCAGCCAAGAGTCCGGGACCATCTATGGCTACACCTTC